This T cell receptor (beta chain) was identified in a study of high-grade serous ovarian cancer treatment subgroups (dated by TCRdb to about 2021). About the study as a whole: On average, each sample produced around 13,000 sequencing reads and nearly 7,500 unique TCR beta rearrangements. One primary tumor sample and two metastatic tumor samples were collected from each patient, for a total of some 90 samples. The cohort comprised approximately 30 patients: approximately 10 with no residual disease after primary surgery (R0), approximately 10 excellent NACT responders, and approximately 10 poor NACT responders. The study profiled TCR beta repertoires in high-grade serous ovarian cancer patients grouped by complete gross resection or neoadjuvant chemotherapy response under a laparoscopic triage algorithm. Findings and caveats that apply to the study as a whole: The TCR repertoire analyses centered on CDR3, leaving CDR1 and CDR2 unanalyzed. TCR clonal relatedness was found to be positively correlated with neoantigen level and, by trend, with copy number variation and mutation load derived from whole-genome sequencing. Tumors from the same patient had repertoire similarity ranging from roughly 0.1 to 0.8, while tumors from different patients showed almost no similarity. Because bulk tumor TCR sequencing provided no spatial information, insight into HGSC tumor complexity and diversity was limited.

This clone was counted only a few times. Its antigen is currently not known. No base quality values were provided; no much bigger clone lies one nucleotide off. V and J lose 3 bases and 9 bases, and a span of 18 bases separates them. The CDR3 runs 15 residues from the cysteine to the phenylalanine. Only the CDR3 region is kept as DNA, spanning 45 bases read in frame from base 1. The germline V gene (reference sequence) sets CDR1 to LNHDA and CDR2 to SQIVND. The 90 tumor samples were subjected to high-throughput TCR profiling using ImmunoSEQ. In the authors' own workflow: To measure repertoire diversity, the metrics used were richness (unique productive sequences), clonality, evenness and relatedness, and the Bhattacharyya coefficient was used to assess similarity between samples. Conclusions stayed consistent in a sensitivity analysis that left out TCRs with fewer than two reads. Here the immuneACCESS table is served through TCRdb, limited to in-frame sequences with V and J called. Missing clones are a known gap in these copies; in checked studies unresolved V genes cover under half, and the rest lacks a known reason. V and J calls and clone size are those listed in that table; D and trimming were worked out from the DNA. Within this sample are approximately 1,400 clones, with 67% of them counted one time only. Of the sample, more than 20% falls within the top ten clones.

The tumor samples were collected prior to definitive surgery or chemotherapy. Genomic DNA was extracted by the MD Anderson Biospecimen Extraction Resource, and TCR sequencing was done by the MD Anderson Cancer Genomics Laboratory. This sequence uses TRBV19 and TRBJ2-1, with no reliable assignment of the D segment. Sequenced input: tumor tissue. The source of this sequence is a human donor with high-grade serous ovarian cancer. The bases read TGTGCCAGTAGTATGGGTCTCCAACTTTCGCTTGAGCAGTTCTTC. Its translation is CASSMGLQLSLEQFF. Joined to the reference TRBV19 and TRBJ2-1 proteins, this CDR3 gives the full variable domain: DGGITQSPKYLFRKEGQNVTLSCEQNLNHDAMYWYRQDPGQGLRLIYYSQIVNDFQKGDIAEGYSVSREKKESFPLTVTSAQKNPTAFYLCASSMGLQLSLEQFFGPGTRLTVL.